This paragraph reports one TCR beta chain. V was trimmed by 0 bases and J by 12 bases, leaving 14 bases between them. CDR1 and CDR2 from the germline V gene are MNHNS and SASEGT. This CDR3 has 13 amino acids. This specimen belongs to a study of shared clonotypes between healthy human individuals. Deep-level assay runs were performed. The table came from immunoSEQ multiplex PCR; TCRdb's copy has only in-frame clones and leaves some out. The repertoire holds around 2.3 million clones, with approximately 96% as singletons. The clonotype comes from a man aged 18 to 30 in good health. The rearrangement joins TRBV6-1 to TRBJ1-2, with D possibly being TRBD1 (5 bases). The specimen was naive CD4+ T cells sorted from blood. The sample's subset: CD45RA+ positively selected. The CDR3 DNA follows: TGTGCCAGCAGTGAAGCCACGGCAGGGAGGCACACCTTC. Residues: CASSEATAGRHTF.